Here is one TCR beta chain with its context. Trimming cost V 7 bases and J 2 bases; bases outside gene matches: 24. Germline V CDR1 and CDR2: WNHNN, SYGVQD (reference sequence). CDR3 length: 21 residues. This sample was taken from a study of blood T cell repertoires in COVID-19. Study overall: Collection of acute and convalescent COVID-19 samples took place in the United States, Italy and Spain. Nucleic acid was either cDNA or gDNA, and it came from T cells, B-cell-depleted T cells, or PBMCs.

Per the authors' pipeline: Reference gene primer amplification yielded estimated nucleated cell counts. TCRdb's table, derived via immunoSEQ multiplex PCR, lists solely in-frame clones and lacks some. That table furnishes V, J and clone size, whereas the DNA furnished D and trimming. The profile shows 150,000 to 200,000 clones, just under 85% of them singletons. The sequenced material came from peripheral blood. The TCR originated in a woman at least 80 years old with acute or convalescent COVID-19. V is TRBV10-1 and J is TRBJ2-7; TRBD2 matches at 12 bases. The CDR3 region has the DNA TGCGCCAGCACCCCCCCGAGTAGGGGCTCCCTACTAGCGGGAGGCACCTACGAGCAGTACTTC. Its translation: CASTPPSRGSLLAGGTYEQYF.